This passage covers 8 T cell receptor beta chains from one sample sequenced in a study of cytomegalovirus exposure and HLA in healthy donors. This PCR relied on a set of 60 Vbeta primers and 13 Jbeta primers. Assay used: immunoSEQ multiplex PCR; TCRdb lists only in-frame clones, some missing. The data contain 120,000 to 150,000 clones, approximately 9% of them seen just once; the ten biggest clones take up 1.5% to 2%. The source material was PBMCs. All receptors come from a male donor in good health and CMV-seronegative.

This clone appeared a few times. V is TRBV4-3 and J is TRBJ2-6; TRBD2 matches 8 bases. The CDR3 spans 16 residues. Germline values: CDR1 LGHNA, CDR2 YSLEER. Trimming took 5 bases from V and 4 from J; bases not matched to a gene: 7. The CDR3, as DNA: TGCGCCAGCAGCTCCCGAGCGGGAGAAGGGGCCAACGTCCTGACTTTC. It codes for CASSSRAGEGANVLTF.

In nucleotides, the CDR3 is TGTGCCAGCAGGGTTAAACTTTCACCCCTCCACTTT. This sequence encodes CASRVKLSPLHF. The V call is TRBV7-9, the J call TRBJ1-6; D gene unclear. Trimming removed 6 bases at V and 9 bases at J, with 9 bases between. Germline V gene sequence: CDR1 SEHNR, CDR2 FQNEAQ (reference sequence). This CDR3 region has 12 residues.

This clone came up a few times. The conserved phenylalanine or tryptophan is not found at the CDR3 terminus, so this likely reflects a read error. The V and J genes are TRBV5-4 and TRBJ2-3, with 13 bases aligning to TRBD2. V trimming: 1 base; J trimming: 0 bases; junction bases outside the gene matches: 5. CDR3 length equals 18 residues. Germline-derived CDR1 and CDR2 are SGHNT and YYREEE (reference sequence). DNA of the CDR3: TGTGCCAGCAGCTTGAAACTAGCGGGGGGGTCTAGCACAGATACGCAGTATGTT. Its protein is CASSLKLAGGSSTDTQYV.

This clone occurred a few times. The chain recombines TRBV11-1 with TRBJ1-4, with D possibly matching TRBD1 (5 bases). The V end lost 6 bases, the J end lost 8 bases, and 13 bases lay between the germline ends. The CDR3 length is 13 residues. Germline V gene data show CDR1 as SGHAT and CDR2 as FQDESV (reference sequence). CDR3: CASSRDGGEKLFF. As DNA, the CDR3 is TGTGCCAGCAGTCGCGACGGGGGAGAAAAACTGTTTTTT.

The table lists this clone with a few counts. The chain employs TRBV7-9 and TRBJ1-2, with 8 bases identical to TRBD1. The CDR3 sequence is 15 residues long. CDR1 and CDR2 from the germline V gene are SEHNR and FQNEAQ (reference sequence). The trim removed 3 bases at V and 4 bases at J, leaving 7 bases unmatched. The CDR3 reads CASSFSRGLFYGYTF. CDR3 DNA: TGTGCCAGCAGCTTCTCCAGGGGGCTTTTCTATGGCTACACCTTC. Full variable domain (remainder filled in from reference TRBV7-9 and TRBJ1-2): DTGVSQNPRHKITKRGQNVTFRCDPISEHNRLYWYRQTLGQGPEFLTYFQNEAQLEKSRLLSDRFSAERPKGSFSTLEIQRTEQGDSAMYLCASSFSRGLFYGYTFGSGTRLTVV.

In this sample, this clone turned up a few times. This rearrangement joins TRBV6-5 to TRBJ1-3, with a tentative D call TRBD1 (5 bases). Germline CDR1 is MNHEY and CDR2 is SVGAGI. V lost 6 bases, J lost 0 bases, and 12 bases lay in between. This CDR3 spans 15 amino acids. The CDR3 nucleotides read TGTGCCAGCAGGGCCAGGGATCTCTCTGGAAACACCATATATTTT. Translation gives CASRARDLSGNTIYF.

This clone has more than one count but fewer than ten. The chain joins TRBV2 to TRBJ2-5; 12 positions agree with TRBD2. CDR3 length equals 15 residues. The germline CDR1 and CDR2 sequences are SNHLY and FYNNEI. V shed 8 bases and J 3 bases; nucleotides not matched to a gene: 7. This chain's CDR3 is CASRATSGGEETQYF. Written as DNA, the CDR3 is TGTGCCAGCCGGGCGACTAGCGGGGGTGAAGAGACCCAGTACTTC.

Notes on this clone: The same CDR3 arises from other DNA sequences in this sample as well. The rearrangement links TRBV5-1 to TRBJ1-1, with 7 bases that match TRBD1. Per germline, CDR1 SGHRS and CDR2 YFSETQ. The CDR3 runs to 15 residues. Germline trimming cut 0 bases from V and 4 bases from J; bases unmatched to any gene: 6. This chain's CDR3 is CASSLGLSGGTEAFF. The DNA of the CDR3 is TGCGCCAGCAGCTTGGGGTTATCAGGGGGCACTGAAGCTTTCTTT.